The clone carrying this TCR beta chain was observed a handful of times. Antigen unknown. The germline V and J ends were trimmed by 7 bases and 0 bases, with 34 bases remaining between them. CDR1 and CDR2 from the germline V gene are SQVTM and ANQGSEA. This CDR3 comprises 22 residues. This sample is drawn from a study of molecular identifiers for immune sequencing clone quantification. Study details: Naive CD8 RNA (about 19,000 or 110,000 cells) was divided into five aliquots, with four sequenced. Study-level results: Among approximately 1 million naive cells, as was reported, spiked Jurkat TCR RNA from one cell was detectable. Shared barcodes on identical TCR molecules could underestimate the sizes of highly expanded clones.

Libraries of bulk TCR were made by previously described methods (with listed TCR primers). Using its own MiXCR run on the PCR reads, TCRdb lists one record per CDR3 protein. The data hold fewer than 350,000 distinct CDR3 sequences, with 20% to 25% observed a single time. The chain employs TRBV29-1 and TRBJ1-6, with a weak D call TRBD1 (6 bases). The TCR was taken from a human donor in good health. Some libraries in this study had Jurkat cell RNA spiked in. What was sequenced was naive CD8+ T cells from blood, with Jurkat cell RNA spiked in. The subset: FACS-sorted CD8+CD4-CCR7+CD45RA+ naive T cells. In DNA, the CDR3 is TGCAGCGCCCGCCCTCCGGACAGACTAAAGCCCACCGAAAGCTCCTATAATTCACCCCTCCACTTT. It yields the protein CSARPPDRLKPTESSYNSPLHF.